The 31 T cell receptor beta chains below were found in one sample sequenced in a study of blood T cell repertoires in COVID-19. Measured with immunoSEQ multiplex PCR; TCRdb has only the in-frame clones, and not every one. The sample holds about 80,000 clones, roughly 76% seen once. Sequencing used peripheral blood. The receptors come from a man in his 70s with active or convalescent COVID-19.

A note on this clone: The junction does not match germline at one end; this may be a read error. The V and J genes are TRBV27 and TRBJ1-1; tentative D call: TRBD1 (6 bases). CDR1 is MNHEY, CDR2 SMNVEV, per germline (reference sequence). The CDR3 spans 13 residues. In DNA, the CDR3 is TGTGCCAGCAGTCTAAACCGGGACACCGAAGCTTTCTTT. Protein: CASSLNRDTEAFF.

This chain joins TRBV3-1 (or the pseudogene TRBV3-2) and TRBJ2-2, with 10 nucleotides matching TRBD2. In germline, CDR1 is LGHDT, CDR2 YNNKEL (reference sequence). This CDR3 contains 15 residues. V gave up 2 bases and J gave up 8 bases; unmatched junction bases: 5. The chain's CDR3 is CASSQRTSGYGELFF. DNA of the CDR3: TGTGCCAGCAGCCAACGGACTAGCGGTTATGGGGAGCTGTTTTTT.

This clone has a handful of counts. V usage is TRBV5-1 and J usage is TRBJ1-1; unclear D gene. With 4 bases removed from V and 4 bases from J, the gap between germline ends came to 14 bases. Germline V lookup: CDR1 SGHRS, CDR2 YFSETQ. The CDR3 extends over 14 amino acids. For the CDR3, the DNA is TGCGCCAGCAGCCTAGAAGGCACGGGCACTGAAGCTTTCTTT. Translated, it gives CASSLEGTGTEAFF.

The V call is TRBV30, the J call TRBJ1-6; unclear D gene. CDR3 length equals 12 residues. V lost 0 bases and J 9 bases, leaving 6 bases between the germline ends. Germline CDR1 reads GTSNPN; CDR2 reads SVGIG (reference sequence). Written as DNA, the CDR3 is TGTGCCTGGAGTGTACTTCGTTCACCCCTCCACTTT. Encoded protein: CAWSVLRSPLHF.

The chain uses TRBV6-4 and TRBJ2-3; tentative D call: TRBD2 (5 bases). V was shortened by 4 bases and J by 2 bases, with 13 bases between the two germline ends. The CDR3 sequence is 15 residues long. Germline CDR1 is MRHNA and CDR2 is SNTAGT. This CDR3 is CASSVEGMNTDTQYF. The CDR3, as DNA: TGTGCCAGCAGTGTTGAGGGAATGAACACAGATACGCAGTATTTT.

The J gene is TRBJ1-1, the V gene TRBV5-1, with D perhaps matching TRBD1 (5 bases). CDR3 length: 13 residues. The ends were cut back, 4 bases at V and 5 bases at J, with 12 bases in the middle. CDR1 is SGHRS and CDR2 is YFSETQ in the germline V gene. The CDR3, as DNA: TGCGCCAGCAGCATCGACAGTGGAACTGAAGCTTTCTTT. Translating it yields CASSIDSGTEAFF.

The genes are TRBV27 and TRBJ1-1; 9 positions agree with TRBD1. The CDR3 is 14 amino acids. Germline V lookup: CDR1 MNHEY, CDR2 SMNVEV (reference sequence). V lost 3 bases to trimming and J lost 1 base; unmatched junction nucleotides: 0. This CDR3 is CASSLDRGNTEAFF. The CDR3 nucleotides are TGTGCCAGCAGTTTGGACAGGGGGAACACTGAAGCTTTCTTT.

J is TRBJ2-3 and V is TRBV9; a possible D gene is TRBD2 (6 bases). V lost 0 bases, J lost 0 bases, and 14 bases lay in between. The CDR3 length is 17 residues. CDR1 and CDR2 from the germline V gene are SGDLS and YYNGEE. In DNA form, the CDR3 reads TGTGCCAGCAGCGTAGGGCGGGGCCTCACTAGCACAGATACGCAGTATTTT. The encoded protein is CASSVGRGLTSTDTQYF.

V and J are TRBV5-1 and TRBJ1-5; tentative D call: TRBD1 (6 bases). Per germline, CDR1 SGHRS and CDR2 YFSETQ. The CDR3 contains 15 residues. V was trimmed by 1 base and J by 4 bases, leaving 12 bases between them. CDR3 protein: CASSLNGQINQPQHF. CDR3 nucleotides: TGCGCCAGCAGCTTGAACGGACAGATTAATCAGCCCCAGCATTTT.

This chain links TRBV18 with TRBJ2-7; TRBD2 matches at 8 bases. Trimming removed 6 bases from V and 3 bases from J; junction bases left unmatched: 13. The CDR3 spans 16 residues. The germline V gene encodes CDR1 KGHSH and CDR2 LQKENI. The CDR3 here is CASSPMGLGGSYEQYF. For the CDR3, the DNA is TGTGCCAGCTCGCCTATGGGACTAGGCGGGAGCTACGAGCAGTACTTC.

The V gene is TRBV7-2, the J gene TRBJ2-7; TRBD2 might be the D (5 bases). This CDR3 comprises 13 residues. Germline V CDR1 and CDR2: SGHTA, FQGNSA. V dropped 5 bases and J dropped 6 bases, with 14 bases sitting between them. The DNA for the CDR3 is TGTGCCAGCAGCCAAGGAGTAGCGCGCGAGCAGTACTTC. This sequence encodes CASSQGVAREQYF. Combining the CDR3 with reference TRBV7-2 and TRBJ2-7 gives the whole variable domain GAGVSQSPSNKVTEKGKDVELRCDPISGHTALYWYRQSLGQGLEFLIYFQGNSAPDKSGLPSDRFSAERTGGSVSTLTIQRTQQEDSAVYLCASSQGVAREQYFGPGTRLTVT.

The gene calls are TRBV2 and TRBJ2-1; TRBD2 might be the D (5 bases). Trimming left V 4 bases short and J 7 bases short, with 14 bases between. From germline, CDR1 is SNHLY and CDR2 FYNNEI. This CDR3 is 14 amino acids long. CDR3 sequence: CASSGLSSGNEQFF. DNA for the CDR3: TGTGCCAGCAGTGGACTATCATCAGGAAATGAGCAGTTCTTC.

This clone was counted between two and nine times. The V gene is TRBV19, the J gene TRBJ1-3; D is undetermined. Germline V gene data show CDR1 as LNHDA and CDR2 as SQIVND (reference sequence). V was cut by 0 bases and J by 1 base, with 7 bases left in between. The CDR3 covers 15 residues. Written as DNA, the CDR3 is TGTGCCAGTAGTATAGATAGCCCTTCTGGAAACACCATATATTTT. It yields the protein CASSIDSPSGNTIYF.

CDR3 residues: CASRRGLNTDTQYF. CDR3 DNA sequence: TGTGCCAGCAGGCGGGGGTTGAACACAGATACGCAGTATTTT. The rearrangement joins TRBV6-5 to TRBJ2-3, with 7 bases aligning to TRBD2. The ends lost 6 bases at V and 2 bases at J; junction bases unmatched: 5. This CDR3 has 14 amino acids. Germline CDR1 is MNHEY and CDR2 is SVGAGI.

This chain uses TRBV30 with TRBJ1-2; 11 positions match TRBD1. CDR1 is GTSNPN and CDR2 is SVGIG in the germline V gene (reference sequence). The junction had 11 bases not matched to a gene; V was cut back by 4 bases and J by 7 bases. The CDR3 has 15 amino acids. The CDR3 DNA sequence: TGTGCCTGGATCAGGGGGGACAGGGGGGAAGGTGGCTACACCTTC. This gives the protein CAWIRGDRGEGGYTF.

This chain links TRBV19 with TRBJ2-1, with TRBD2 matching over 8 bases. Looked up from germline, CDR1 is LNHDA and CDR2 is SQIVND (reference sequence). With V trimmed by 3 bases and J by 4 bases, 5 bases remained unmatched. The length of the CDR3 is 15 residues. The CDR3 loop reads CASSIEGGGYNEQFF. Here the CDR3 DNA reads TGTGCCAGTAGTATTGAAGGCGGGGGGTACAATGAGCAGTTCTTC.

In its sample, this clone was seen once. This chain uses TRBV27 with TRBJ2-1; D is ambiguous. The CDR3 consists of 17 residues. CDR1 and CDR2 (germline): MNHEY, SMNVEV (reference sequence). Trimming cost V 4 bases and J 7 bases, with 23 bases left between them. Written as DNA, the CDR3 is TGTGCCAGCAGTTCCCGACCCCAGCCTCTAGTCGGGAATGAGCAGTTCTTC. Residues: CASSSRPQPLVGNEQFF.

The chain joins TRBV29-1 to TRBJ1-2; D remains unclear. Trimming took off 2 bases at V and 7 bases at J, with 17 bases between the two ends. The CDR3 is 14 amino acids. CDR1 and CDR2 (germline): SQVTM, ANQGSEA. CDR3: CSVENPSRRGGYTF. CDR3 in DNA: TGCAGCGTTGAAAACCCGAGCCGACGGGGTGGCTACACCTTC. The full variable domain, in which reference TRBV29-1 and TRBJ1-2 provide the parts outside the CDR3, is SAVISQKPSRDICQRGTSLTIQCQVDSQVTMMFWYRQQPGQSLTLIATANQGSEATYESGFVIDKFPISRPNLTFSTLTVSNMSPEDSSIYLCSVENPSRRGGYTFGSGTRLTVV.

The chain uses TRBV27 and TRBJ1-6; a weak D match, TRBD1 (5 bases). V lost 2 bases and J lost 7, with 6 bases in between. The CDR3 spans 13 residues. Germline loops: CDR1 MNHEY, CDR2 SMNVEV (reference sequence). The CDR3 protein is CASSLQGNSPLHF. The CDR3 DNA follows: TGTGCCAGCAGTTTACAGGGCAATTCACCCCTCCACTTT.

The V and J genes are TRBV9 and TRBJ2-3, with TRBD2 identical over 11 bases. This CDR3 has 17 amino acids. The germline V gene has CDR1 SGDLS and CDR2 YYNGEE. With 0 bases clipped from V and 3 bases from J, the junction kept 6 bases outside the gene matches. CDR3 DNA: TGTGCCAGCAGCGTAGCTTTTAGCGGGGGGGCAACAGATACGCAGTATTTT. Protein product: CASSVAFSGGATDTQYF.

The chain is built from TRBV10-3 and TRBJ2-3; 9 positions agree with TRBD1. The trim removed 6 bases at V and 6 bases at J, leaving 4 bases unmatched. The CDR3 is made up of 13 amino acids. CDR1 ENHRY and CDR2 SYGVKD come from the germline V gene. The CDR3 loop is CAIRGGTGDTQYF. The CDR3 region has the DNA TGTGCCATCAGGGGGGGGACAGGGGATACGCAGTATTTT.

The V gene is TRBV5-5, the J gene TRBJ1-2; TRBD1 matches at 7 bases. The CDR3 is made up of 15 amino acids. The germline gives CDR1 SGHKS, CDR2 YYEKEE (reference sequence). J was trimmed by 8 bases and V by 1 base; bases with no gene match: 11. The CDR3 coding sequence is TGTGCCAGCAGCTTGTACGAAGATCAGGGGGGCGGCTACACCTTC. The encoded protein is CASSLYEDQGGGYTF.

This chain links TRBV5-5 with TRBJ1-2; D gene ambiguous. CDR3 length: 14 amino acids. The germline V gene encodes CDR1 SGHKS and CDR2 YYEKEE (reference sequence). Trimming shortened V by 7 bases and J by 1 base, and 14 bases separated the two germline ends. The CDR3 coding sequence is TGTGCCAGCGCCTGGGGAGCGGATAACTATGGCTACACCTTC. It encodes CASAWGADNYGYTF.

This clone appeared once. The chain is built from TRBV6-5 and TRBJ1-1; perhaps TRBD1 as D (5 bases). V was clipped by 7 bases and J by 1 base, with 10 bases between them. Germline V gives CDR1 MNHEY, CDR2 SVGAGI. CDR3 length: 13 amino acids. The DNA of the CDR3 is TGTGCCAGCATTATGGGGGGGAACACTGAAGCTTTCTTT. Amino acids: CASIMGGNTEAFF.

The CDR3 DNA reads TGTGCCAGCAGCAAAGTCAGGCAGGGGTCAGAACAAACTGAAGCTTTCTTT. It codes for CASSKVRQGSEQTEAFF. V usage is TRBV21-1 and J usage is TRBJ1-1; TRBD1, the table's D call, was not compared with the DNA. TRBV21-1 represents a pseudogene. CDR3 length: 17 amino acids.

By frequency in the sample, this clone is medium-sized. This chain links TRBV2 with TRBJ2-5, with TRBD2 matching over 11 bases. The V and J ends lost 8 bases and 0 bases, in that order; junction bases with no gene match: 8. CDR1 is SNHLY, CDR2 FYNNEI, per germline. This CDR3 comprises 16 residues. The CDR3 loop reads CASAPLAGVYQETQYF. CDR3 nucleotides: TGTGCCAGCGCCCCACTAGCGGGGGTGTACCAAGAGACCCAGTACTTC.

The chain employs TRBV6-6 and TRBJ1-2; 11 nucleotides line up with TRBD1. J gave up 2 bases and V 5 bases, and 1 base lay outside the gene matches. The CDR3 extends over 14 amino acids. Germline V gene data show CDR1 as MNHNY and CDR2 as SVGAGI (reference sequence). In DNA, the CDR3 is TGTGCCAGCAGTCGGGACAGGGGGAACTATGGCTACACCTTC. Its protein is CASSRDRGNYGYTF.

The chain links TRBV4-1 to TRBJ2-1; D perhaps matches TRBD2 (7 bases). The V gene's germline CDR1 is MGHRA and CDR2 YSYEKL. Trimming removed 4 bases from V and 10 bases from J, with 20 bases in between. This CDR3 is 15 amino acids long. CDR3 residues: CASSPMGGPFLEQFF. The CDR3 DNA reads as TGCGCCAGCAGCCCCATGGGGGGGCCCTTCCTAGAGCAGTTCTTC.

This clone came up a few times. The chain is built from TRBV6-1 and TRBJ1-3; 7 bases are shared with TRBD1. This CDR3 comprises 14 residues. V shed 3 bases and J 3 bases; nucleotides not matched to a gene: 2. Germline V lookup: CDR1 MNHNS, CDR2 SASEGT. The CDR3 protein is CASSDTGVGNTIYF. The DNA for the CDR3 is TGTGCCAGCAGTGATACAGGGGTTGGAAACACCATATATTTT.

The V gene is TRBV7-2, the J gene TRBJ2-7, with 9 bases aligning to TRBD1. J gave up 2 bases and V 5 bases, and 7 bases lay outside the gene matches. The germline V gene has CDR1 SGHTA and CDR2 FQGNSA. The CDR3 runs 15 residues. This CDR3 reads CASSQGTGSTYEQYF. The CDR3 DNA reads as TGTGCCAGCAGCCAAGGGACAGGGAGTACCTACGAGCAGTACTTC. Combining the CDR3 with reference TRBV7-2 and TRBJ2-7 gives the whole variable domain GAGVSQSPSNKVTEKGKDVELRCDPISGHTALYWYRQSLGQGLEFLIYFQGNSAPDKSGLPSDRFSAERTGGSVSTLTIQRTQQEDSAVYLCASSQGTGSTYEQYFGPGTRLTVT.

For the CDR3, the DNA is TGTGCCAGCAGTGTGGGGACAGGGAACGGCGGAGGCTACACCTTC. Its protein is CASSVGTGNGGGYTF. The rearrangement joins TRBV2 to TRBJ1-2; the match to TRBD1 covers 9 bases. Germline trimming cut 4 bases from V and 8 bases from J; bases unmatched to any gene: 11. Germline assignment: CDR1 SNHLY and CDR2 FYNNEI. This CDR3 comprises 15 residues. The whole variable domain, remainder taken from reference TRBV2 and TRBJ1-2, is EPEVTQTPSHQVTQMGQEVILRCVPISNHLYFYWYRQILGQKVEFLVSFYNNEISEKSEIFDDQFSVERPDGSNFTLKIRSTKLEDSAMYFCASSVGTGNGGGYTFGSGTRLTVV.